At least ten counts were recorded for the clone carrying this T cell receptor (beta chain). This sample is drawn from a study of T cells in Graves' hyperthyroidism and ophthalmopathy. Study background: At the time of initial diagnosis and before any treatment, peripheral blood was collected.

The CDR3 is 17 residues long. Germline V gene lookup returns CDR1 SNHLY and CDR2 FYNNEI. V gave up 6 bases and J gave up 7 bases; unmatched junction bases: 16. RNA transcripts were the template for amplifying TCR beta CDR3 regions. HTBI primers drove first-round RT-PCR of the TCR CDR3. TCRdb re-derived calls from the multiplex PCR reads in MiXCR, one entry per CDR3 protein. The sample lists about 290,000 distinct CDR3 sequences, about 14% occurring once. The receptor's source is a woman under 40 with Graves' hyperthyroidism that later progressed to Graves' ophthalmopathy. Sequenced input: blood. The chain joins TRBV2 to TRBJ1-4; 8 bases are shared with TRBD1. The CDR3 nucleotides are TGTGCCAGCAGGCGAACTCGATTCGACAGGGGAACTGAAAAACTGTTTTTT. This sequence encodes CASRRTRFDRGTEKLFF.